Each of the 18 T cell receptor beta chains below was sequenced from the same sample in a study of blood T cell repertoires in COVID-19. Sequencing used immunoSEQ multiplex PCR; TCRdb keeps in-frame clones, though not all of them. The table has about 110,000 clones, approximately 82% seen once. Sequencing was carried out using peripheral blood. These receptors were taken from a woman aged 70-85 years with acute or convalescent COVID-19.

The rearrangement links TRBV9 to TRBJ2-1; 9 bases align to TRBD1. Germline lookup yields CDR1 SGDLS and CDR2 YYNGEE. V lost 2 bases and J lost 2; bases outside the gene matches: 8. The CDR3 is made up of 17 amino acids. The CDR3 here is CASSVGQGLGTYNEQFF. Here the CDR3 DNA reads TGTGCCAGCAGCGTGGGACAGGGACTTGGGACCTACAATGAGCAGTTCTTC.

This sequence joins TRBV5-4 and TRBJ1-3; D not certain. This CDR3 has 16 amino acids. Germline CDR1 reads SGHNT; CDR2 reads YYREEE (reference sequence). V was cut by 0 bases and J by 0 bases, with 10 bases left in between. The CDR3 loop reads CASSLGAQASGNTIYF. The CDR3 nucleotides are TGTGCCAGCAGCTTGGGGGCCCAGGCCTCTGGAAACACCATATATTTT. The variable domain in full, with the rest retrieved from reference TRBV5-4 and TRBJ1-3, is ETGVTQSPTHLIKTRGQQVTLRCSSQSGHNTVSWYQQALGQGPQFIFQYYREEENGRGNFPPRFSGLQFPNYSSELNVNALELDDSALYLCASSLGAQASGNTIYFGEGSWLTVV.

CDR3 sequence (DNA): TGTGCCAGCAGTTCGGGCGGAGGTCACAATGAGCAGTTCTTC. Translation: CASSSGGGHNEQFF. The V gene is TRBV6-5, the J gene TRBJ2-1; D is perhaps TRBD2 (5 bases). The V gene lost 4 bases and the J gene lost 5 bases, with 12 bases spanning the gap. The CDR3 covers 14 residues. Germline V gene lookup returns CDR1 MNHEY and CDR2 SVGAGI.

V and J are TRBV6-2 or TRBV6-3 and TRBJ2-1; 11 nucleotides align to TRBD2. The CDR3 totals 11 residues. After removal of 4 bases from V and 14 bases from J, the junction contained 1 base not matched to a gene. Per germline, CDR1 MNHEY and CDR2 SVGEGT. The CDR3 DNA is TGTGCCAGCAGTTTTAGCGGGGGGGAGTTCTTC. Its protein is CASSFSGGEFF.

This chain joins TRBV6-1 and TRBJ1-1; D is possibly TRBD1 (6 bases). V dropped 0 bases and J dropped 7 bases, with 24 bases sitting between them. Germline CDR1 is MNHNS and CDR2 is SASEGT. The CDR3 has 18 amino acids. CDR3 protein: CASSEAGKPGEKGFEAFF. In DNA form, the CDR3 reads TGTGCCAGCAGTGAAGCAGGGAAACCAGGGGAGAAAGGGTTTGAAGCTTTCTTT.

The chain employs TRBV6-2 or TRBV6-3 and TRBJ1-5; no reliable D call. The V and J ends lost 6 bases and 0 bases respectively, with 9 bases between them. The CDR3 runs 14 residues. CDR1 and CDR2 from the germline V gene are MNHEY and SVGEGT. The CDR3 DNA reads as TGTGCCAGCAGCCAGACTTATAGCAATCAGCCCCAGCATTTT. This codes for CASSQTYSNQPQHF.

This clone has just one count. The V call is TRBV6-5, the J call TRBJ2-2; weak D call: TRBD2 (6 bases). Trimming cost V 0 bases and J 4 bases, with 9 bases left between them. The CDR3 length is 15 residues. The germline gives CDR1 MNHEY, CDR2 SVGAGI. This chain's CDR3 is CASSYSGLITGELFF. Written as DNA, the CDR3 is TGTGCCAGCAGTTACTCGGGACTTATCACCGGGGAGCTGTTTTTT.

This clone has a handful of counts. The chain carries TRBV9 and TRBJ2-7, with a weak D call TRBD2 (5 bases). This CDR3 spans 14 amino acids. Germline V CDR1 and CDR2: SGDLS, YYNGEE. Trimming cost V 1 base and J 6 bases, with 14 bases left between them. CDR3 region: CASSVSSLGSEQYF. The CDR3 DNA reads TGTGCCAGCAGCGTAAGCAGCCTTGGGAGCGAGCAGTACTTC.

The chain is built from TRBV7-7 and TRBJ2-1; a possible D gene is TRBD2 (6 bases). V was cut by 5 bases and J by 9 bases, with 17 bases left in between. The CDR3 consists of 14 residues. Germline V gene sequence: CDR1 SSHAT, CDR2 FNYEAQ (reference sequence). In nucleotides, the CDR3 is TGTGCCAGCAGCCCCGGGACTGATAGAGTTGAGCAGTTCTTC. Amino acid sequence: CASSPGTDRVEQFF.

The rearrangement joins TRBV6-2 or TRBV6-3 to TRBJ1-1, with D tentatively TRBD1 (6 bases). V was trimmed by 0 bases and J by 0 bases, leaving 11 bases between them. Per the germline V gene, CDR1 is MNHEY and CDR2 is SVGEGT. This CDR3 is built from 16 residues. CDR3 sequence: CASSYSSTGVNTEAFF. CDR3 bases: TGTGCCAGCAGTTACTCGTCGACAGGCGTGAACACTGAAGCTTTCTTT.

This sequence joins TRBV10-3 and TRBJ2-1, with TRBD2 matching 11 bases. V shed 6 bases, J shed 8 bases, and the junction held 9 bases outside the gene matches. Germline V gene sequence: CDR1 ENHRY, CDR2 SYGVKD. This CDR3 region has 15 residues. The CDR3 is CAISRLAGIAHEQFF. In nucleotides, the CDR3 is TGTGCCATCAGCAGACTAGCGGGAATCGCGCATGAGCAGTTCTTC.

CDR3 region: CASSRETGLTGELFF. CDR3 in DNA: TGCGCCAGCAGCCGAGAAACAGGGCTCACCGGGGAGCTGTTTTTT. V gene TRBV4-1 combines with J gene TRBJ2-2, with D perhaps TRBD1 (6 bases). Trimming stripped 4 bases from V and 4 bases from J, with 13 bases between. CDR3 size: 15 residues. Germline values: CDR1 MGHRA, CDR2 YSYEKL.

V usage is TRBV27 and J usage is TRBJ1-2; 8 nucleotides match TRBD1. Germline CDR1 and CDR2: MNHEY and SMNVEV (reference sequence). J was trimmed by 4 bases and V by 5 bases; bases with no gene match: 9. The CDR3 spans 15 residues. CDR3 residues: CASSPGGQGRYGYTF. Written as DNA, the CDR3 is TGTGCCAGCAGTCCGGGCGGACAGGGACGCTATGGCTACACCTTC.

The V gene is TRBV5-8, the J gene TRBJ1-1; maybe TRBD1 (6 bases). Germline V gene sequence: CDR1 SGHTS, CDR2 YDEGEE. V lost 4 bases to trimming and J lost 2 bases, with 15 bases between them. This CDR3 contains 15 residues. The CDR3 sequence: CASSAFWTENTEAFF. In nucleotides, the CDR3 is TGTGCCAGCAGCGCATTCTGGACAGAAAACACTGAAGCTTTCTTT.

This clone was detected only once. The chain is built from TRBV19 and TRBJ1-2; D is perhaps TRBD1 (5 bases). V was cut by 7 bases and J by 8 bases, with 17 bases left in between. This CDR3 comprises 13 residues. Germline V CDR1 and CDR2: LNHDA, SQIVND (reference sequence). The CDR3 nucleotides read TGTGCCAGTACAGTGACGGATAGGACAGGCTACACCTTC. It encodes CASTVTDRTGYTF.

The chain combines TRBV27 with TRBJ1-6, with D hard to call. The germline V gene encodes CDR1 MNHEY and CDR2 SMNVEV (reference sequence). The CDR3 length is 13 residues. V was clipped by 6 bases and J by 14 bases, with 17 bases between them. As DNA, the CDR3 is TGTGCCAGCAGACCCCAGGACGGGAAAGCCCTCCACTTT. Translated, it gives CASRPQDGKALHF.

This chain joins TRBV30 and TRBJ2-1; TRBD2 matches at 12 bases. J lost 6 bases, V lost 8 bases, and 8 bases had no gene match. Germline V gene lookup returns CDR1 GTSNPN and CDR2 SVGIG (reference sequence). This CDR3 contains 14 residues. As DNA, the CDR3 is TGTGCCGGGATACTAGCGGGAGGTTCCAATGAGCAGTTCTTC. Its protein is CAGILAGGSNEQFF.

The rearrangement uses TRBV7-9 and TRBJ2-7, with TRBD1 identical over 10 bases. The ends lost 1 base at V and 2 bases at J; junction bases unmatched: 2. The CDR3 is made up of 15 amino acids. The germline gives CDR1 SEHNR, CDR2 FQNEAQ (reference sequence). The CDR3 coding sequence is TGTGCCAGCAGCTTAGTCGGGACAGGGGCCTACGAGCAGTACTTC. This encodes CASSLVGTGAYEQYF.